The 27 T cell receptor beta chains presented below share a single source sample, sequenced in a study of blood T cell repertoires in COVID-19. The protocol was immunoSEQ multiplex PCR, while the TCRdb copy is restricted to in-frame clones and leaves out a portion. Seen here are about 180,000 clones, roughly 83% observed once, and the top ten hold about 1.6%. Sequenced: peripheral blood. These receptors came from a human donor in a cohort sampled during active COVID-19.

The chain is built from TRBV25-1 and TRBJ2-7; weak D call: TRBD1 (5 bases). Germline loops: CDR1 MGHDK, CDR2 SYGVNS. This CDR3 is 15 amino acids long. V was trimmed by 4 bases and J by 2 bases, leaving 15 bases between them. DNA for the CDR3: TGTGCCAGCAGTGGTGTGAGGACACAGACCTACGAGCAGTACTTC. Translation gives CASSGVRTQTYEQYF.

The chain links TRBV4-3 to TRBJ2-1; 12 bases fit TRBD1. Germline trimming cut 0 bases from V and 0 bases from J; bases unmatched to any gene: 12. The CDR3 covers 21 residues. Germline V gene sequence: CDR1 LGHNA, CDR2 YSLEER. As DNA, the CDR3 is TGCGCCAGCAGCCAAGATCTGGGGACAGGGGGCGGCGGACGCTCCTACAATGAGCAGTTCTTC. This translates into CASSQDLGTGGGGRSYNEQFF.

CDR3 sequence (DNA): TGTGCCACCAGTGATCGGACAGGGGTTGAAGCTTTCTTT. It codes for CATSDRTGVEAFF. The V call is TRBV24-1, the J call TRBJ1-1; 9 nucleotides align to TRBD1. This CDR3 contains 13 residues. Trimming cost V 3 bases and J 7 bases; bases outside gene matches: 2. Germline CDR1 KGHDR, CDR2 SFDVKD.

The V gene is TRBV24-1, the J gene TRBJ2-7; TRBD2 might be the D (6 bases). V lost 6 bases and J lost 0, with 8 bases in between. CDR3 length equals 13 residues. Germline-derived CDR1 and CDR2 are KGHDR and SFDVKD. In DNA form, the CDR3 reads TGTGCCACCAGTCGGGGGAGCTCCTACGAGCAGTACTTC. Translation gives CATSRGSSYEQYF.

This sequence joins TRBV5-4 and TRBJ2-6; a possible D gene is TRBD1 (5 bases). With 5 bases removed from V and 1 base from J, the gap between germline ends came to 16 bases. This CDR3 has 17 amino acids. CDR1 and CDR2 from the germline V gene are SGHNT and YYREEE (reference sequence). This chain's CDR3 is CASSFPSPGSGANVLTF. The CDR3 region has the DNA TGTGCCAGCAGTTTTCCCTCCCCAGGGTCTGGGGCCAACGTCCTGACTTTC.

This clone was seen more than once but under ten times. The chain recombines TRBV5-5 with TRBJ1-2; 7 bases fit TRBD1. The CDR3 is 15 residues long. The ends lost 4 bases at V and 2 bases at J; junction bases unmatched: 8. Germline-derived CDR1 and CDR2 are SGHKS and YYEKEE (reference sequence). The chain's CDR3 is CASSLALGQNYGYTF. CDR3 nucleotide sequence: TGTGCCAGCAGCCTTGCCCTGGGACAGAACTATGGCTACACCTTC.

The chain combines TRBV7-2 with TRBJ2-7; maybe TRBD2 (5 bases). The CDR3 runs to 15 residues. The germline V gene encodes CDR1 SGHTA and CDR2 FQGNSA. V lost 5 bases and J 1 base, leaving 15 bases between the germline ends. The CDR3 nucleotides read TGTGCCAGCAGCCAGAGCGGAGTTGGGTCCTACGAGCAGTACTTC. Its protein is CASSQSGVGSYEQYF. Full variable domain (outside the CDR3, taken from reference TRBV7-2 and TRBJ2-7): GAGVSQSPSNKVTEKGKDVELRCDPISGHTALYWYRQSLGQGLEFLIYFQGNSAPDKSGLPSDRFSAERTGGSVSTLTIQRTQQEDSAVYLCASSQSGVGSYEQYFGPGTRLTVT.

The chain has TRBV28 and TRBJ2-5; D uncertain. Germline V gene sequence: CDR1 MDHEN, CDR2 SYDVKM. Trimming pared 3 bases from V and 3 bases from J, leaving 5 bases between. The CDR3 spans 12 residues. The CDR3, as DNA: TGTGCCAGCAGTTTGCAGGAAGAGACCCAGTACTTC. Translating it yields CASSLQEETQYF.

V and J are TRBV19 and TRBJ2-3; a possible D gene is TRBD2 (5 bases). This CDR3 contains 16 residues. Trimming shortened V by 3 bases and J by 1 base, and 14 bases separated the two germline ends. Germline lookup yields CDR1 LNHDA and CDR2 SQIVND (reference sequence). The CDR3 DNA reads TGTGCCAGTAGTATGGGTCTAGCTCGCGGCACAGATACGCAGTATTTT. Translation gives CASSMGLARGTDTQYF.

The chain employs TRBV11-2 and TRBJ1-5; 7 positions match TRBD1. CDR3 length equals 15 residues. V lost 1 base and J lost 4; bases outside the gene matches: 4. The V gene's germline CDR1 is SGHAT and CDR2 FQNNGV. Written as DNA, the CDR3 is TGTGCCAGCAGCTTAGGGACAGGCCGGAATCAGCCCCAGCATTTT. This gives the protein CASSLGTGRNQPQHF.

The chain links TRBV6-6 to TRBJ1-1; no definite D call. Per the germline V gene, CDR1 is MNHNY and CDR2 is SVGAGI (reference sequence). Trimming stripped 0 bases from V and 6 bases from J, with 11 bases between. The CDR3 has 14 amino acids. The CDR3 protein is CASSYSTTNAEAFF. The DNA of the CDR3 is TGTGCCAGCAGTTACTCGACAACAAACGCTGAAGCTTTCTTT.

The V and J genes are TRBV27 and TRBJ1-1, with D perhaps TRBD1 (5 bases). Germline CDR1 MNHEY, CDR2 SMNVEV (reference sequence). The V and J ends lost 5 bases and 4 bases respectively, with 14 bases between them. The CDR3 has 14 amino acids. CDR3 sequence (DNA): TGTGCCAGCAGTCTCCGCGGGGGGGGCACTGAAGCTTTCTTT. Translation: CASSLRGGGTEAFF.

The chain recombines TRBV4-3 with TRBJ1-2, with D possibly being TRBD1 (6 bases). The CDR3 is 16 amino acids. V was clipped by 1 base and J by 6 bases, with 18 bases between them. In germline, CDR1 is LGHNA, CDR2 YSLEER. The CDR3 is CASSQVAPTGGDGYTF. CDR3 DNA: TGCGCCAGCAGCCAAGTTGCACCCACGGGGGGCGATGGCTACACCTTC.

The chain employs TRBV28 and TRBJ2-7, with a possible D match to TRBD1 (7 bases). Germline CDR1 and CDR2: MDHEN and SYDVKM. Trimming took off 10 bases at V and 6 bases at J, with 25 bases between the two ends. There are 15 residues in the CDR3. Here the CDR3 DNA reads TGTGCCATCCGAGGAGGGGGCGGTCAAGAAGTCGAGCAGTACTTC. It is translated as CAIRGGGGQEVEQYF.

This rearrangement joins TRBV25-1 to TRBJ2-1, with 13 bases identical to TRBD2. Trimming at V came to 1 base and at J to 6 bases, leaving 3 bases not matched to a gene. This CDR3 is 16 amino acids long. Germline V gene sequence: CDR1 MGHDK, CDR2 SYGVNS. CDR3 bases: TGTGCCAGCAGTGAATCTTGGACTAGCGGGAGCAATGAGCAGTTCTTC. Residues: CASSESWTSGSNEQFF. Together with reference TRBV25-1 and TRBJ2-1, the CDR3 gives the full variable domain: EADIYQTPRYLVIGTGKKITLECSQTMGHDKMYWYQQDPGMELHLIHYSYGVNSTEKGDLSSESTVSRIRTEHFPLTLESARPSHTSQYLCASSESWTSGSNEQFFGPGTRLTVL.

The chain joins TRBV7-3 to TRBJ2-5; a possible D gene is TRBD1 (7 bases). V lost 5 bases and J lost 4, with 11 bases in between. Germline V gene data show CDR1 as SGHTA and CDR2 as FQGTGA. The CDR3 is 13 residues long. The CDR3 here is CASSPQGGETQYF. Here the CDR3 DNA reads TGTGCCAGCAGCCCCCAGGGGGGAGAGACCCAGTACTTC.

V and J are TRBV19 and TRBJ1-3; maybe TRBD1 (6 bases). The CDR3 is 16 amino acids. Germline CDR1 is LNHDA and CDR2 is SQIVND (reference sequence). The V end was cut by 4 bases, the J end by 0 bases, with 13 bases between. CDR3: CASSTSTGFSGNTIYF. The DNA of the CDR3 is TGTGCCAGTAGTACCTCGACAGGCTTCTCTGGAAACACCATATATTTT.

The chain uses TRBV6-2 or TRBV6-3 and TRBJ2-1; tentatively, D is TRBD2 (5 bases). The CDR3 spans 13 residues. V lost 2 bases and J 7 bases, leaving 9 bases between the germline ends. Germline assignment: CDR1 MNHEY and CDR2 SVGEGT. DNA of the CDR3: TGTGCCAGCAGTTACATGGGAGATAATGAGCAGTTCTTC. Its translation: CASSYMGDNEQFF.

This clone was counted between two and nine times. The chain joins TRBV7-2 to TRBJ1-5, with TRBD1 identical over 8 bases. With 2 bases clipped from V and 4 bases from J, the junction kept 4 bases outside the gene matches. The CDR3 totals 15 residues. The germline V gene has CDR1 SGHTA and CDR2 FQGNSA. CDR3 DNA sequence: TGTGCCAGCAGCTTACAGGGGGCGAAAAATCAGCCCCAGCATTTT. Protein sequence: CASSLQGAKNQPQHF.

V and J are TRBV6-5 and TRBJ2-6; perhaps TRBD1 as D (5 bases). The V gene's germline CDR1 is MNHEY and CDR2 SVGAGI. The CDR3 consists of 14 residues. Trimming took 6 bases from V and 0 from J, leaving 6 bases between them. The CDR3 bases are TGTGCCAGCAGACAGGACTCTGGGGCCAACGTCCTGACTTTC. It yields the protein CASRQDSGANVLTF.

The CDR3 sequence: CASSLTGGTSSTYEQYF. The DNA of the CDR3 is TGTGCCAGCAGCTTAACGGGGGGGACAAGCTCTACCTACGAGCAGTACTTC. J is TRBJ2-7 and V is TRBV7-3, with D possibly being TRBD2 (7 bases). The CDR3 runs to 17 residues. Looked up from germline, CDR1 is SGHTA and CDR2 is FQGTGA. Trimming removed 0 bases at V and 2 bases at J, with 17 bases between.

In its sample, this clone was seen many times. The chain links TRBV4-3 to TRBJ1-1; D uncertain. Trimming stripped 1 base from V and 11 bases from J, with 14 bases between. Germline CDR1 reads LGHNA; CDR2 reads YSLEER. The CDR3 covers 13 residues. The CDR3 DNA is TGCGCCAGCAGCCAAGTCGGATTCGGGAGGGCTTTCTTT. Its translation is CASSQVGFGRAFF.

The V call is TRBV5-1, the J call TRBJ1-2, with 7 nucleotides matching TRBD1. Germline CDR1 reads SGHRS; CDR2 reads YFSETQ. The CDR3 covers 13 residues. The V segment lost 4 bases and the J segment 7 bases; nucleotides outside the gene matches: 7. For the CDR3, the DNA is TGCGCCAGCAGCCCTCAGACAGGGCCTGGCTACACCTTC. This codes for CASSPQTGPGYTF.

The chain couples TRBV7-3 to TRBJ2-1, with D possibly TRBD2 on 5 matching bases. V was pared by 4 bases and J by 10 bases, with 14 bases between. This CDR3 has 13 amino acids. Germline V gene data show CDR1 as SGHTA and CDR2 as FQGTGA. In DNA form, the CDR3 reads TGTGCCAGCAGCTCCGGGTCCGGAGGAGAGCAGTTCTTC. It codes for CASSSGSGGEQFF.

The rearrangement links TRBV28 to TRBJ2-3, with a weak D call TRBD1 (7 bases). Germline V gives CDR1 MDHEN, CDR2 SYDVKM. Trimming stripped 4 bases from V and 6 bases from J, with 17 bases between. The CDR3 runs to 15 residues. The DNA for the CDR3 is TGTGCCAGCAGTTCACCGGGGCAGGGGGGCGATACGCAGTATTTT. It is translated as CASSSPGQGGDTQYF.

The J gene is TRBJ2-2, the V gene TRBV7-2, with D possibly being TRBD2 (5 bases). CDR1 is SGHTA and CDR2 is FQGNSA in the germline V gene. V was clipped by 1 base and J by 4 bases, with 10 bases between them. The CDR3 contains 15 residues. CDR3 DNA: TGTGCCAGCAGCTTAGTTTCTAGCTTCACCGGGGAGCTGTTTTTT. Its translation is CASSLVSSFTGELFF.

The chain employs TRBV9 and TRBJ1-3; possibly TRBD1 for D (6 bases). Germline V lookup: CDR1 SGDLS, CDR2 YYNGEE. The V and J ends lost 3 bases and 1 base respectively, with 14 bases between them. The CDR3 consists of 16 residues. CDR3 sequence reads: CASSAQGQPSGNTIYF. Here the CDR3 DNA reads TGTGCCAGCAGCGCCCAGGGACAACCTTCTGGAAACACCATATATTTT.